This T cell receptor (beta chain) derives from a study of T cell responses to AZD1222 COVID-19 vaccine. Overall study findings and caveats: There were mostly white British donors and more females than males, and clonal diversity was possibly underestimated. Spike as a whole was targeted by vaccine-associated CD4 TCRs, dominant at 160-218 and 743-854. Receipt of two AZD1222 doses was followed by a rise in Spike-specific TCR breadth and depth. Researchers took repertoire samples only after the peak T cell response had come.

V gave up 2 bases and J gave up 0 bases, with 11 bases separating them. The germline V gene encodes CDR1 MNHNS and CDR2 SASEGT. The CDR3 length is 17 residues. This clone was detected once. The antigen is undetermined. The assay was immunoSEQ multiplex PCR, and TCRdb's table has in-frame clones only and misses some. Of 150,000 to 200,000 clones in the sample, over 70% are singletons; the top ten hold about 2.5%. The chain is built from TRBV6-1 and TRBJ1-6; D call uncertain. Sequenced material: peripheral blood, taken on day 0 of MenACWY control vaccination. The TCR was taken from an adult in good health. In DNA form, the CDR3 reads TGTGCCAGCAGTGAAAGGGCCATGGGCTCCTATAATTCACCCCTCCACTTT. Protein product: CASSERAMGSYNSPLHF.